The rows below give T cell receptor beta chains drawn from one sample of a study of cytomegalovirus exposure and HLA in healthy donors. TCRdb's copy holds only in-frame clones and misses some; the assay was immunoSEQ multiplex PCR. The sample contains some 98,000 clones, roughly nine tenths of which appear only once. Sequenced input: PBMCs. The receptors originated from a woman aged 25 to 39 in good health and CMV-seronegative. Each CDR3 is given with its conserved first and last residue. Each record gives: J gene, D gene, V gene, clone size, CDR3 protein, CDR3 DNA. A D gene is named only where the DNA matches it firmly. Not all rows give a size; the values are once, few, many and, for expanded clones, a class.

TRBJ2-2 - TRBV25-1 once CASSEFLGGTNTGELFF TGTGCCAGCAGTGAATTTCTAGGCGGGACGAACACCGGGGAGCTGTTTTTT
TRBJ2-1 - TRBV5-1 - CASSLGQGILFF TGCGCCAGCAGCTTGGGTCAGGGAATCTTGTTCTTC
TRBJ2-1 TRBD2 TRBV27 - CARVYPGLGMDEQFF TGTGCCAGAGTATATCCGGGACTAGGCATGGATGAGCAGTTCTTC
TRBJ1-4 - TRBV7-8 - CASSSYRSTNEKLFF TGTGCCAGCAGCTCGTACAGGTCTACTAATGAAAAACTGTTTTTT
TRBJ2-3 TRBD1 TRBV10-3 - CALRDRATGGDTQYF TGTGCCCTCCGGGACAGGGCGACGGGTGGCGATACGCAGTATTTT
TRBJ2-4 - TRBV2 - CASSEARMNIQYF TGTGCCAGCAGTGAAGCGCGGATGAACATTCAGTACTTC
TRBJ1-1 - TRBV7-9 once CASSLRGAEAFF TGTGCCAGCAGCTTAAGAGGTGCTGAAGCTTTCTTT
TRBJ1-1 - TRBV14 - CASSQDLTVFTEAFF TGTGCCAGCAGCCAAGATCTAACAGTCTTCACTGAAGCTTTCTTT
TRBJ1-2 - TRBV15 - CATSRDRGGHTF TGTGCCACCAGCAGAGATCGGGGGGGCCACACCTTC
TRBJ2-1 - TRBV5-4 once CASSLMAANEQFF TGTGCCAGCAGCTTGATGGCGGCGAATGAGCAGTTCTTC
TRBJ2-6 - TRBV9 once CASSVRLTGSGANVLTF TGTGCCAGCAGCGTTAGGTTGACAGGTTCAGGGGCCAACGTCCTGACTTTC
TRBJ2-1 TRBD1 TRBV5-4 - CASSPQGHNEQFF TGTGCCAGCAGCCCACAGGGGCACAATGAGCAGTTCTTC
TRBJ1-5 - TRBV27 - CASSPDRNNQPQHF TGTGCCAGCAGTCCGGACAGAAACAATCAGCCCCAGCATTTT
TRBJ1-1 TRBD1 TRBV19 - CASSHRGNTEAFF TGTGCCAGTAGTCACAGGGGGAACACTGAAGCTTTCTTT
TRBJ1-2 - TRBV19 once CASSIGGSGDNYGYTF TGTGCCAGTAGTATAGGTGGCAGCGGTGATAACTATGGCTACACCTTC
TRBJ2-2 TRBD2 TRBV10-2 - CASWNSGGTNTGELFF TGCGCCAGCTGGAATAGCGGGGGGACTAACACCGGGGAGCTGTTTTTT
TRBJ2-1 TRBD2 TRBV5-1 - CASSLGKPSGGRPQDNEQFF TGCGCCAGCAGCTTGGGTAAACCTAGCGGGGGGCGTCCTCAAGACAATGAGCAGTTCTTC
TRBJ1-1 - TRBV7-3 - CASSLSYDTRNTEAFF TGTGCCAGCAGCTTAAGCTACGACACTCGGAACACTGAAGCTTTCTTT
TRBJ2-3 TRBD2 TRBV5-1 few CASSLAELAGTDTQYF TGCGCCAGCAGCTTGGCCGAGCTAGCGGGAACGGATACGCAGTATTTT
TRBJ2-3 - TRBV27 - CASSLYPLGGPTQYF TGTGCCAGCAGTTTATATCCCCTCGGGGGGCCAACGCAGTATTTT
TRBJ1-1 - TRBV6-1 - CASRAGGNTEAFF TGTGCCAGCAGGGCGGGGGGGAACACTGAAGCTTTCTTT
TRBJ2-1 TRBD2 TRBV9 - CASSPTGTSGSYEQFF TGTGCCAGCAGCCCAACTGGGACTAGCGGGAGTTATGAGCAGTTCTTC
TRBJ2-1 TRBD2 TRBV5-1 - CASSLGAGGGYNEQFF TGCGCCAGCAGCCTCGGTGCGGGAGGTGGCTACAATGAGCAGTTCTTC
TRBJ1-2 - TRBV28 - CASSSQLVESSSGYTF TGTGCCAGCAGTTCACAGCTCGTAGAGTCCAGCTCTGGCTACACCTTC
TRBJ2-7 - TRBV6-5 - CATSIGTPPTYEQYF TGTGCCACCAGTATCGGGACACCACCTACTTACGAGCAGTACTTC
TRBJ2-3 - TRBV25-1 - CASSGAVYSTDTQYF TGTGCCAGCAGTGGCGCCGTATACTCCACAGATACGCAGTATTTT
TRBJ1-2 - TRBV29-1 once CSAIDRRSGYTF TGCAGCGCGATCGACAGGAGGTCTGGCTACACCTTC
TRBJ1-5 - TRBV9 - CASSASAGSNQPQHF TGTGCCAGCAGCGCCTCGGCCGGGAGCAATCAGCCCCAGCATTTT
TRBJ2-1 TRBD2 TRBV5-6 once CASSRPGTSGINEQFF TGTGCCAGCAGCCGACCCGGGACTAGCGGCATCAATGAGCAGTTCTTC
TRBJ2-1 TRBD2 TRBV7-9 - CASSFTLAGYNEQFF TGTGCCAGCAGCTTTACGCTAGCGGGTTACAATGAGCAGTTCTTC
TRBJ2-3 TRBD2 TRBV7-2 - CASSYSGRMADTQYF TGTGCCAGCAGCTATAGCGGGAGAATGGCAGATACGCAGTATTTT
TRBJ2-3 - TRBV12-5 - CASGFIQGTDTQYF TGTGCTAGTGGTTTTATACAAGGGACTGATACGCAGTATTTT
TRBJ2-5 TRBD2 TRBV5-4 - CASSRTGLAEETQYF TGTGCCAGCAGCAGAACGGGACTAGCGGAGGAGACCCAGTACTTC
TRBJ2-4 TRBD2 TRBV9 - CASSETGTSGSKNIQYF TGTGCCAGCAGCGAAACCGGGACTAGCGGGAGCAAAAACATTCAGTACTTC
TRBJ1-2 - TRBV27 - CASSSLPIRTESYGYTF TGTGCCAGCAGTTCGCTCCCCATCAGAACAGAGTCCTATGGCTACACCTTC
TRBJ1-5 TRBD1 TRBV6-1 - CASGDRKGQPQHF TGTGCTTCGGGGGACAGGAAGGGACAGCCCCAGCATTTT
TRBJ1-1 - TRBV6-5 - CASSWGVDTEAFF TGTGCCAGCAGTTGGGGGGTTGACACTGAAGCTTTCTTT
TRBJ2-3 - TRBV27 - CASSQPREAVPSTDTQYF TGTGCCAGCAGTCAGCCCAGGGAGGCAGTCCCTAGCACAGATACGCAGTATTTT
TRBJ1-2 - TRBV15 - CATSRDTNYGYTF TGTGCCACCAGCAGGGACACTAACTATGGCTACACCTTC
TRBJ2-5 - TRBV7-2 - CASSLAGTGEETQYF TGTGCCAGCAGCTTAGCAGGAACAGGTGAAGAGACCCAGTACTTC
TRBJ2-7 TRBD2 TRBV7-6 - CASSLGSSGSSYEQYF TGTGCCAGCAGCTTAGGTAGTAGCGGGAGTTCCTACGAGCAGTACTTC
TRBJ1-1 - TRBV5-1 once CASSLGSGPSFF TGCGCCAGCAGCTTGGGGTCAGGGCCCTCTTTCTTT
TRBJ1-2 TRBD1 TRBV27 - CASRPTYPGGPTNYGYTF TGTGCCAGCAGGCCAACCTACCCAGGGGGCCCCACTAACTATGGCTACACCTTC
TRBJ1-4 - TRBV7-9 - CASSLPGDLKLFF TGTGCCAGCAGCTTACCGGGGGACCTAAAACTGTTTTTT
TRBJ1-3 - TRBV10-1 once CASSESPGRNTIYF TGCGCCAGCAGTGAGTCTCCAGGCAGAAACACCATATATTTT
TRBJ1-1 - TRBV27 once CASSYSGNTEAFF TGTGCCAGCAGTTACTCGGGGAACACTGAAGCTTTCTTT
TRBJ1-2 TRBD1 TRBV11-1 few CASSVQRVDRGNYGYTF TGTGCCAGCAGCGTTCAGAGGGTCGACAGGGGAAACTATGGCTACACCTTC
TRBJ2-5 - TRBV12-5 - CASGLGQYQETQYF TGTGCTAGTGGTTTGGGACAGTACCAAGAGACCCAGTACTTC
TRBJ2-3 TRBD2 TRBV4-3 - CASSQDTSGRIYTQYF TGCGCCAGCAGCCAAGATACCAGCGGGAGGATATATACGCAGTATTTT
TRBJ2-2 - TRBV5-1 - CASSPQLVSTGELFF TGCGCCAGCAGCCCGCAACTAGTTTCCACCGGGGAGCTGTTTTTT
TRBJ2-2 - TRBV6-1 once CASSEDSHPTGELFF TGTGCCAGCAGTGAAGACAGTCACCCCACCGGGGAGCTGTTTTTT
TRBJ1-2 - TRBV6-1 - CASSDPGTIGYTF TGTGCCAGCAGTGATCCGGGGACAATTGGCTACACCTTC
TRBJ2-7 TRBD2 TRBV9 - CASSVEESAGVADEQYF TGTGCCAGCAGCGTAGAAGAATCGGCGGGAGTGGCGGACGAGCAGTACTTC
TRBJ2-7 TRBD2 TRBV7-9 - CASRPTSGSFLYYEQYF TGTGCCAGCAGACCTACTAGCGGGAGTTTCCTCTACTACGAGCAGTACTTC